Reported below is one T cell receptor (beta chain). Its antigen is not identified. This entry is derived from a study of shared clonotypes between healthy human individuals. V lost 0 bases, J lost 2 bases, and 17 bases lay in between. Germline CDR1 MNHNS, CDR2 SASEGT. CDR3 length: 17 amino acids. Study conclusions and caveats: Larger richness was generally estimated for naive than memory subsets. Lower generation probabilities were found for non-shared clonotypes than for those shared by all four donors.

Clones were read by immunoSEQ multiplex PCR, and TCRdb kept only the in-frame ones, dropping some. The repertoire consists of millions of clones, with roughly 96% occurring once and the leading ten covering 0.13%. Division of CD4+ cells produced a CD45RA+ naive subset and a CD45RA-negative memory subset. The V and J genes are TRBV6-1 and TRBJ2-7, with a tentative D call TRBD2 (6 bases). The sequence was obtained from a man younger than 35 in good health. Input material: naive CD4+ T cells sorted from blood. Subset of the sample: CD45RA+ positively selected. The CDR3 loop is CASSEARRREEPYEQYF. The CDR3 region has the DNA TGTGCCAGCAGTGAAGCCCGAAGGAGGGAAGAGCCCTACGAGCAGTACTTC.